The 2 T cell receptor beta chains below were found in one sample sequenced in a study of OX40 agonist ivuxolimab in advanced cancers. Assay used: immunoSEQ multiplex PCR; TCRdb lists only in-frame clones, some missing. This table has around 56,000 clones, about 89% appearing once. The source material was CD4+ or CD8+ T cells sorted from blood, sampled in a trial of the OX40 agonist ivuxolimab. The receptors derive from an adult with an advanced solid tumor such as melanoma, head and neck, liver or kidney cancer.

This clone has more than one count but fewer than ten. The chain joins TRBV7-3 to TRBJ2-1, with 11 bases fitting TRBD2. Germline lookup yields CDR1 SGHTA and CDR2 FQGTGA. The V gene end was trimmed by 5 bases and the J gene end by 7 bases; junction bases not matched to a gene: 7. The CDR3 extends over 15 amino acids. The CDR3 nucleotides read TGTGCCAGCAGCCCCACTAGCGGGAGTCGGAATGAGCAGTTCTTC. It translates to CASSPTSGSRNEQFF.

This chain connects TRBV4-1 to TRBJ1-3; TRBD1 is a possible D gene (6 bases). From germline, CDR1 is MGHRA and CDR2 YSYEKL. This CDR3 is built from 20 residues. Trimming shortened V by 0 bases and J by 0 bases, and 21 bases separated the two germline ends. CDR3 sequence reads: CASSQDGRGLALVSGNTIYF. In DNA form, the CDR3 reads TGCGCCAGCAGCCAAGATGGCAGGGGATTAGCCTTGGTCTCTGGAAACACCATATATTTT.